The 21 T cell receptor beta chains below were found in one sample sequenced in a study of regulatory T cells in long-lasting Graves disease. Time point meaning: newly diagnosed GD, antithyroid drugs for less than 3 months. The TCR library was made from RNA that had been extracted from PBMCs in TRIzol. Assembly of TCR beta libraries relied on iRepertoire HTBI primers together with Arm-PCR of CDR3 regions. MiXCR was run by TCRdb on the multiplex PCR reads, yielding one entry per CDR3 protein. In the table there are hundreds of thousands of distinct CDR3 sequences, roughly 15% of which are singletons. The same sample was also studied in work on T cells in Graves' hyperthyroidism and ophthalmopathy.

The sequences come from peripheral blood mononuclear cells (PBMCs), collected at new diagnosis, from a patient treated with antithyroid drugs. These receptors originate from a woman in her 30s with Graves disease.

The gene calls are TRBV27 and TRBJ2-1; D might be TRBD2 (5 bases). CDR1 and CDR2 from the germline V gene are MNHEY and SMNVEV (reference sequence). Trimming pared 5 bases from V and 7 bases from J, leaving 15 bases between. This CDR3 comprises 14 residues. CDR3 bases: TGTGCCAGCAGTACTAGTGCTTCCCCTAATGAGCAGTTCTTC. Translation gives CASSTSASPNEQFF.

In regard to this clonotype: A read error may be the cause here, since a much bigger clone is one base away. The rearrangement links TRBV27 to TRBJ2-1, with D uncertain. The germline gives CDR1 MNHEY, CDR2 SMNVEV (reference sequence). The CDR3 runs to 12 residues. CDR3 loop: CASSHIYSEQFF. CDR3 in DNA: TGTGCCAGCAGTCACATCTACAGTGAGCAGTTCTTC.

This clonotype occurred a few times. The CDR3 nucleotides are TGTGACAAAAGCCCGGGCCAGGGATTGAAGAACACTGAAGCTTTCTTT. As protein: CDKSPGQGLKNTEAFF. The gene calls are TRBV25-1 and TRBJ1-1; perhaps TRBD1 as D (5 bases). The CDR3 covers 16 residues. Per the germline V gene, CDR1 is MGHDK and CDR2 is SYGVNS.

The chain recombines TRBV19 with TRBJ1-5; 7 bases fit TRBD1. CDR1 and CDR2 from the germline V gene are LNHDA and SQIVND (reference sequence). V lost 7 bases and J lost 12; bases outside the gene matches: 12. The CDR3 extends over 13 amino acids. This CDR3 is CASNDRARKGQHF. The CDR3 DNA reads as TGTGCCAGTAATGACAGGGCTCGCAAGGGCCAGCATTTT.

This clonotype was detected a few times. This chain connects TRBV5-1 to TRBJ2-7; unclear D gene. Germline CDR1 SGHRS, CDR2 YFSETQ. Deletions cut 0 bases from V and 6 bases from J, with 16 bases between. The CDR3 length is 15 residues. The CDR3: CASSLEGSHSGEQYF. The CDR3 DNA sequence: TGCGCCAGCAGCTTGGAAGGGTCCCACTCTGGCGAGCAGTACTTC. The full variable domain, with the rest looked up from reference TRBV5-1 and TRBJ2-7, is KAGVTQTPRYLIKTRGQQVTLSCSPISGHRSVSWYQQTPGQGLQFLFEYFSETQRNKGNFPGRFSGRQFSNSRSEMNVSTLELGDSALYLCASSLEGSHSGEQYFGPGTRLTVT.

The chain joins TRBV7-6 to TRBJ1-6; 7 bases align to TRBD1. V dropped 5 bases and J dropped 16; count of bases not matched to a gene: 5. Germline V gene sequence: CDR1 SGHVS, CDR2 FNYEAQ. The CDR3 is 11 residues long. This chain's CDR3 is CASSAGDRLHF. The DNA of the CDR3 is TGTGCCAGCAGCGCGGGGGACAGACTCCACTTT.

This clonotype was seen many times. CDR3 in DNA: TGCAGTGCTCCTGACCCCCGAGGGCGCTACGAGCAGTACTTC. Protein product: CSAPDPRGRYEQYF. The chain is built from TRBV20-1 and TRBJ2-7, with D maybe TRBD2 (5 bases). CDR1 DFQATT and CDR2 SNEGSKA come from the germline V gene (reference sequence). Between the trimmed V and J ends, which lost 5 bases and 3 bases, there was a span of 17 bases. This CDR3 is built from 14 residues.

The genes are TRBV18 and TRBJ2-7; D remains unclear. Trimming took off 8 bases at V and 1 base at J, with 12 bases between the two ends. This CDR3 has 13 residues. The germline V gene encodes CDR1 KGHSH and CDR2 LQKENI. The CDR3 sequence is CASAQGGSYEQYF. The DNA for the CDR3 is TGTGCCAGCGCCCAAGGCGGATCCTACGAGCAGTACTTC.

A note on this clonotype: This may be a read error: a much more frequent sequence differs by one nucleotide. The genes are TRBV19 and TRBJ1-1, with D uncertain. Trimming left V 6 bases short and J 3 bases short, with 14 bases between. There are 14 residues in the CDR3. Per the germline V gene, CDR1 is LNHDA and CDR2 is SQIVND (reference sequence). CDR3 sequence: CASRVRESDTEAFF. In DNA, the CDR3 is TGTGCCAGTAGGGTCCGGGAGTCGGACACTGAAGCTTTCTTT. Using reference TRBV19 and TRBJ1-1 for the parts outside the CDR3, the full variable domain is DGGITQSPKYLFRKEGQNVTLSCEQNLNHDAMYWYRQDPGQGLRLIYYSQIVNDFQKGDIAEGYSVSREKKESFPLTVTSAQKNPTAFYLCASRVRESDTEAFFGQGTRLTVV.

This clonotype came up many times. V and J are TRBV24-1 and TRBJ1-4; D uncertain. In germline, CDR1 is KGHDR, CDR2 SFDVKD. CDR3 length: 12 residues. The V end lost 6 bases, the J end lost 8 bases, and 9 bases lay between the germline ends. CDR3 region: CATSLGGEKLFF. DNA of the CDR3: TGTGCCACCAGTTTGGGCGGCGAAAAACTGTTTTTT.

This clonotype was observed at least ten times. The V and J genes are TRBV6-1 and TRBJ2-1, with D perhaps assigned TRBD1 or TRBD2 (6 bases each). Deletions cut 5 bases from V and 2 bases from J, with 13 bases between. The CDR3 has 15 amino acids. The germline CDR1 and CDR2 sequences are MNHNS and SASEGT. CDR3 sequence reads: CASSPSGGPYNEQFF. CDR3 in DNA: TGTGCCAGCAGTCCTAGTGGGGGGCCCTACAATGAGCAGTTCTTC.

V usage is TRBV30 and J usage is TRBJ2-1; maybe TRBD2 (6 bases). The DNA end favors TRBJ2-5, so the J call may be wrong. The CDR3 contains 14 residues. Germline V CDR1 and CDR2: GTSNPN, SVGIG (reference sequence). CDR3 amino acids: CAWMVGGLSETQYF. In DNA, the CDR3 is TGTGCCTGGATGGTCGGAGGGCTATCAGAGACCCAGTACTTC.

The genes are TRBV28 and TRBJ2-1; the D gene could be TRBD1 or TRBD2 (5 bases each). V lost 1 base, J lost 4 bases, and 14 bases lay in between. The CDR3 spans 16 residues. CDR1 is MDHEN and CDR2 is SYDVKM in the germline V gene. CDR3 DNA: TGTGCCAGCAGTTTATCTTCGGGAAGGGGTTACAATGAGCAGTTCTTC. Translation gives CASSLSSGRGYNEQFF.

There are a few counts of this clonotype. The rearrangement uses TRBV6-5 and TRBJ1-1; TRBD1 might be the D (5 bases). Germline V lookup: CDR1 MNHEY, CDR2 SVGAGI. The CDR3 is 14 amino acids. Trimming stripped 0 bases from V and 8 bases from J, with 13 bases between. The CDR3 loop reads CASSYSGWGWEAFF. The CDR3 DNA reads TGTGCCAGCAGTTACTCTGGCTGGGGGTGGGAAGCTTTCTTT.

This clonotype was seen a few times. V is TRBV19 and J is TRBJ1-1; TRBD1 agrees at 8 bases. The CDR3 covers 15 residues. With V trimmed by 4 bases and J by 0 bases, 4 bases remained unmatched. Germline CDR1 LNHDA, CDR2 SQIVND (reference sequence). The CDR3 DNA follows: TGTGCCAGTAGTAACCCAGGGGGCATGAACACTGAAGCTTTCTTT. It specifies CASSNPGGMNTEAFF.

This clonotype was seen many times. V is TRBV28 and J is TRBJ1-4, with no clear D. Germline V gives CDR1 MDHEN, CDR2 SYDVKM. The ends were cut back, 9 bases at V and 0 bases at J, with 5 bases in the middle. This CDR3 spans 12 amino acids. Written as DNA, the CDR3 is TGTGCCAGTGTTGCAACTAATGAAAAACTGTTTTTT. This codes for CASVATNEKLFF.

The CDR3 region has the DNA TGCGCCAGCAGCTTGGCCGTCGGGAGCTCCCAAGAGACCCAGTACTTC. Translated: CASSLAVGSSQETQYF. J is TRBJ2-5 and V is TRBV5-1, with TRBD2 as a possible D gene (6 bases). The length of the CDR3 is 16 residues. Per the germline V gene, CDR1 is SGHRS and CDR2 is YFSETQ. The germline V and J ends were trimmed by 0 bases and 1 base, with 13 bases remaining between them.

This clonotype was seen ten or more times. The chain combines TRBV2 with TRBJ2-7; perhaps TRBD1 as D (5 bases). Germline V gene sequence: CDR1 SNHLY, CDR2 FYNNEI. This CDR3 has 14 amino acids. V was clipped by 3 bases and J by 1 base, with 10 bases between them. This chain's CDR3 is CASSDTGTSYEQYF. The CDR3 DNA is TGTGCCAGCAGTGACACAGGCACTTCCTACGAGCAGTACTTC.

This clonotype was picked up many times. V and J are TRBV2 and TRBJ1-1; possibly TRBD1 for D (5 bases). Germline V CDR1 and CDR2: SNHLY, FYNNEI. Trimming pared 11 bases from V and 10 bases from J, leaving 17 bases between. CDR3 size: 11 residues. CDR3 nucleotide sequence: TGTGCCTTCTCTGTCGGAGGGGTAGCTTTCTTT. Its protein is CAFSVGGVAFF.

There are a few counts of this clonotype. The chain employs TRBV25-1 and TRBJ2-7, with D tentatively TRBD2 (6 bases). Trimming removed 4 bases at V and 3 bases at J, with 16 bases between. Germline V gene lookup returns CDR1 MGHDK and CDR2 SYGVNS. There are 15 residues in the CDR3. The chain's CDR3 is CASSARGGVFYEQYF. In nucleotides, the CDR3 is TGTGCCAGCAGTGCCAGAGGAGGGGTGTTCTACGAGCAGTACTTC.

This clonotype was seen ten or more times. J is TRBJ1-1 and V is TRBV12-3 or TRBV12-4; D not certain. Trimming cost V 3 bases and J 7 bases, with 6 bases left between them. This CDR3 has 11 amino acids. For the CDR3, the DNA is TGTGCCAGCAGTTTGTACAGTGAAGCTTTCTTT. It translates to CASSLYSEAFF.